The entry below describes one T cell receptor beta chain. Gene names are mouse gene names. The read gets to within 4 residues of the CDR3 end, and the germline J gene fills in the rest. The record originates from a study of CD8+ T cells in alopecia areata. RNA extraction and reverse transcription yielded cDNA as sequencing template. Here immunoSEQ multiplex PCR was the method, and the copy in TCRdb shows in-frame clones only, minus some. Reported are 2,500 to 3,500 clones, none seen only once; the ten largest carry roughly 41%. Germline V gene lookup returns CDR1 LGHNA and CDR2 YSYQKL. The J segment lost 2 bases and the V segment lost 0 bases, leaving 3 bases of the junction unmatched. The CDR3 consists of 15 residues.

The rearrangement joins TRBV2 to TRBJ2-7; TRBD2 matches 8 bases. Sequenced sample: lesional skin. This receptor was obtained from a C3H/HeJ mouse with alopecia areata. Mouse strain MHC haplotype: H2-k. The CDR3 region is CASSQDWGDAYEQYF. The CDR3 DNA, read in part, is TGTGCCAGCAGCCAAGACTGGGGGGACGCCTAT.